This is a list of T cell receptor beta chains from one sample in a study of a mutant IDH1 vaccine in newly diagnosed glioma. Profiling relied on immunoSEQ multiplex PCR, and the TCRdb table lists in-frame clones only, not all of them. The data contain some 22,000 clones, about nine tenths of them seen just once; the ten biggest clones take up approximately 8.4%. The sequencing here drew on PBMCs, taken from a glioma patient treated with radiotherapy, temozolomide or both. The receptors shown here come from a man aged 25 to 45 with glioma. Both conserved end residues are part of each CDR3. The order of the fields is V gene, clone size, J gene, CDR3 protein. Clone size, where shown, is once, few, many, or a class for clones that have expanded.

TRBV19,.,TRBJ1-3,CASTLGWSSGNTIYF
TRBV5-1,.,TRBJ2-7,CASRAGTLDSYEQYF
TRBV15,once,TRBJ2-5,CATSRMILGTSGETQYF
TRBV2,.,TRBJ2-1,CASSVGTGAEQFF
TRBV4-1,.,TRBJ2-1,CASSPRPYGDPNEQFF
TRBV7-9,.,TRBJ2-2,CASSSTATNTGELFF
TRBV2,.,TRBJ1-6,CASSRDRYNSPLHF
TRBV10-3,.,TRBJ2-1,CAIRPTSGTGNEQFF
TRBV5-1,.,TRBJ1-1,CASSAGHGTNTEAFF
TRBV2,.,.,CASMEEPGSYEQYF
TRBV5-8,once,TRBJ2-7,CASSFRPRGATWEQYF
TRBV7-9,.,TRBJ2-2,CASSRTGTGELFF
TRBV7-9,.,TRBJ2-2,CASSLKGSPRELFF
TRBV11-2,.,TRBJ2-1,CASSLEVTGPHNEQFF
TRBV5-1,.,TRBJ2-6,CASSVEGPGANVLTF
TRBV30,.,TRBJ2-3,CAFSLQGVGDTQYF
TRBV14,.,TRBJ1-1,CASSQGRSGMNTEAFF
TRBV19,.,TRBJ2-1,CASTRGLAGGSEQFF
TRBV6-1,.,TRBJ1-5,CASSQGAIGNQPQHF
TRBV5-1,.,TRBJ2-5,CASGTSGIKETQYF
TRBV5-1,.,TRBJ1-2,CASSLGARVSGRRNYGYTF
TRBV6-1,.,TRBJ2-7,CGTMGGISSYEQYF
TRBV18,.,TRBJ2-1,CASSGLAGGLKNEQFF
TRBV29-1,.,TRBJ1-1,CSVARLLEAFF
TRBV5-1,.,TRBJ1-1,CASSLPRTGFAEAFF
TRBV7-2,once,TRBJ1-5,CASSLEGAGNQPQHF